The entry below describes one T cell receptor (beta chain). The antigen this receptor binds is unknown. No qualities accompany the bases; no much larger clone lies one base away. The sample is drawn from a study of response to subunit inactivated influenza vaccine (dated by TCRdb to the late 2010s). Some background on the complete study: Deep quantitative T cell receptor repertoire profiling was used in the study to track responses to a trivalent subunit inactivated influenza vaccine. Here is what the overall study found, with its caveats: It was suggested by the authors that each seasonal influenza vaccination may recruit only a limited number of new T cells.

The CDR3 holds 15 amino acids from the cysteine to the phenylalanine. Only the CDR3 DNA stays, 45 bases, in frame from base 1. Trimming accounts for 0 bases at V and 2 bases at J, while the number of junction bases matched to no gene is 5. Sequences DFQATT (CDR1) and SNEGSKA (CDR2) are obtained from the germline V gene (reference sequence). To prepare the library, RT-PCR was applied. The data were produced on an Illumina HiSeq 2500. Using fastp trimming at Q25 and MiXCR clonotype assembly, TCRdb reanalyzed the public sequencing data and kept in-frame beta chains. Each entry merges the rows of one CDR3 protein and shows their most common DNA and genes. This sample comprises some 300,000 distinct CDR3 sequences, 22% of them detected only once. The ten most abundant clones make up 10% of the sample.

The chain is assembled from TRBV20-1 and TRBJ2-7; TRBD1 aligns with 9 central bases. The sequenced sample was PBMCs from blood, obtained less than 22 months after vaccination. This TCR came from a man between 50 and 75 years old who received an inactivated influenza vaccine. Donor details come from another sample of the same person, matched by shared clones. CDR3 reads: CSARDGQGPPYEQYF. At the DNA level, the sequence is TGCAGTGCTAGAGACGGACAGGGGCCTCCCTACGAGCAGTACTTC.